This entry lists 5 T cell receptor beta chains sequenced from one sample in a study of T cell clones after liver transplantation. This table comes from immunoSEQ multiplex PCR, and its TCRdb copy is limited to in-frame clones, with some not included. Counted here are about 120,000 clones, 90% occurring once; the ten biggest clones make up around 0.83%. The specimen comprised CD4+ T cells from blood, sampled 12 months after liver transplant. The receptors here all came from a human patient who received a liver transplant. Some T cells may have originated in the graft donor.

The rearrangement joins TRBV4-2 to TRBJ2-2, with 9 bases aligning to TRBD1. V was clipped by 11 bases and J by 7 bases; unmatched bases: 8. The CDR3 runs to 13 residues. CDR1 and CDR2 (germline): LGHNA, YNFKEQ. DNA of the CDR3: TGTGCCCAATACGGGGGACAGGGCGGGGAGCTGTTTTTT. This sequence encodes CAQYGGQGGELFF.

The chain joins TRBV19 to TRBJ1-3, with TRBD1 as a possible D gene (5 bases). This CDR3 has 13 residues. Trimming removed 4 bases from V and 3 bases from J, with 7 bases in between. Per the germline V gene, CDR1 is LNHDA and CDR2 is SQIVND (reference sequence). CDR3 nucleotides: TGTGCCAGTAGTACAGGGCTTGGAAACACCATATATTTT. Residues: CASSTGLGNTIYF.

The rearrangement links TRBV2 to TRBJ2-7, with 7 bases identical to TRBD2. V lost 7 bases, J lost 3 bases, and 9 bases stayed unmatched. The CDR3 is 14 residues long. Germline CDR1 reads SNHLY; CDR2 reads FYNNEI. The DNA of the CDR3 is TGTGCCAGCAACGGCGGGCGGGGGAGCTACGAGCAGTACTTC. As protein: CASNGGRGSYEQYF.

This clone occurred a few times. V gene TRBV7-9 combines with J gene TRBJ2-5; 10 bases are shared with TRBD2. Germline CDR1 is SEHNR and CDR2 is FQNEAQ (reference sequence). J was trimmed by 2 bases and V by 2 bases; bases with no gene match: 2. The CDR3 spans 15 residues. CDR3: CASSLKLAGQETQYF. The CDR3 DNA reads as TGTGCCAGCAGCTTAAAACTAGCGGGACAAGAGACCCAGTACTTC.

The rearrangement uses TRBV9 and TRBJ2-7, with D possibly called TRBD1 or TRBD2 (5 bases each). This CDR3 contains 14 residues. Trimming left V 2 bases short and J 13 bases short, with 22 bases between. From germline, CDR1 is SGDLS and CDR2 YYNGEE. The CDR3 protein is CASSVGTEHARAYF. The CDR3 region has the DNA TGTGCCAGCAGCGTCGGGACCGAACATGCGCGAGCATACTTC. Full variable domain (missing parts from reference TRBV9 and TRBJ2-7): DSGVTQTPKHLITATGQRVTLRCSPRSGDLSVYWYQQSLDQGLQFLIQYYNGEERAKGNILERFSAQQFPDLHSELNLSSLELGDSALYFCASSVGTEHARAYFGPGTRLTVT.